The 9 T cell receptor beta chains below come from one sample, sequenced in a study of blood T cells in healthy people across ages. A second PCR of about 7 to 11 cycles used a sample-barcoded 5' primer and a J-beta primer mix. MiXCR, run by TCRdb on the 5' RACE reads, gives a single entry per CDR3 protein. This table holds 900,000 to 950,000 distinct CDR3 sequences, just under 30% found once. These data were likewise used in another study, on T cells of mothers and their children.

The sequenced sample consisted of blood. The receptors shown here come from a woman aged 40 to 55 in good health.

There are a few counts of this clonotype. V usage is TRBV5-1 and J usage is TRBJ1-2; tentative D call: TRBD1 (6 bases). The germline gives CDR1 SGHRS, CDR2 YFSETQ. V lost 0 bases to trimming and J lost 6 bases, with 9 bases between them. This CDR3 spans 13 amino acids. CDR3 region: CASSLEQGNGYTF. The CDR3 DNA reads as TGCGCCAGCAGCTTGGAGCAGGGGAATGGCTACACCTTC.

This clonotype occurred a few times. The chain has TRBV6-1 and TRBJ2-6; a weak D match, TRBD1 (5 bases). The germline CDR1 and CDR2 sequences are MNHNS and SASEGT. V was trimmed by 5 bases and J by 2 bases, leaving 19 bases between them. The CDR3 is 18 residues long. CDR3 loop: CASSRFAQVSAGANVLTF. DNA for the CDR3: TGTGCCAGCAGTCGTTTCGCACAGGTTTCCGCTGGGGCCAACGTCCTGACTTTC.

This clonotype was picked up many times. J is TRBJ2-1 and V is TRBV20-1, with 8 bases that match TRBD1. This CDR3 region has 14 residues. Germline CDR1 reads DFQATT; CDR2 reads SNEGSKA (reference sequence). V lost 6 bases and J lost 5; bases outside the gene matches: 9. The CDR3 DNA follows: TGCAGTGCGCCAGACAGGGGACGTGACAATGAGCAGTTCTTC. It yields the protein CSAPDRGRDNEQFF.

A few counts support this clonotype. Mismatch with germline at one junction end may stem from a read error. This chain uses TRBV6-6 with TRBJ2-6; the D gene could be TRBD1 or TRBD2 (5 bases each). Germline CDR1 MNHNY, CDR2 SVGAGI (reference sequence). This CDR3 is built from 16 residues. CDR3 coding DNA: TGTGCCAGCAGTTACTCGAGGGGTGGTGGGGCCAACGTCCGGACTTTC. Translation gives CASSYSRGGGANVRTF.

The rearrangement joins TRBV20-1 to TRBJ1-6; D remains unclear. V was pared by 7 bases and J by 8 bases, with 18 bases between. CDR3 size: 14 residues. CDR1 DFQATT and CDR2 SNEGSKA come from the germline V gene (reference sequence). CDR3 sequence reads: CSVNILRDYSPLHF. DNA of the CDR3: TGCAGTGTTAATATCCTGCGCGACTATTCACCCCTCCACTTT.

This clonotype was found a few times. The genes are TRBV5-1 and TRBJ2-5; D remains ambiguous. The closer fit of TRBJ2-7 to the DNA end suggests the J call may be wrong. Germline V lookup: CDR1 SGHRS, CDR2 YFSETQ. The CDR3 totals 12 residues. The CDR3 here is CASSLDPCEQYF. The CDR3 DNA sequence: TGCGCCAGCAGCTTGGACCCCTGCGAGCAGTACTTC.

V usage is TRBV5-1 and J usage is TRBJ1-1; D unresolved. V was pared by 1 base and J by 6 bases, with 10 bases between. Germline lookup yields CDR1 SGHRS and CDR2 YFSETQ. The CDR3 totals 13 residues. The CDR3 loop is CASSLLGPSEAFF. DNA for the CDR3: TGCGCCAGCAGCTTGTTAGGACCGTCTGAAGCTTTCTTT. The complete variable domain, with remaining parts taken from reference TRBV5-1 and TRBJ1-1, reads KAGVTQTPRYLIKTRGQQVTLSCSPISGHRSVSWYQQTPGQGLQFLFEYFSETQRNKGNFPGRFSGRQFSNSRSEMNVSTLELGDSALYLCASSLLGPSEAFFGQGTRLTVV.

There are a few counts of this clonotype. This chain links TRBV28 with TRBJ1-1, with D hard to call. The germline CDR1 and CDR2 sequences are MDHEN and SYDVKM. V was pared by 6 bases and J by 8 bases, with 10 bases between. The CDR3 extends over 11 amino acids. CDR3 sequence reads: CASRAPGEAFF. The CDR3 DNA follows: TGTGCCAGCAGGGCCCCCGGGGAAGCTTTCTTT.

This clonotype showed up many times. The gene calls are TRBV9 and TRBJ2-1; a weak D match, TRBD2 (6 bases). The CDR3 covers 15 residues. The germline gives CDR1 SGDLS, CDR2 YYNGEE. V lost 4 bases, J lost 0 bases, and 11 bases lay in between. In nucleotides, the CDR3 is TGTGCCAGCAGCATCGGGGGAAGCTCCTACAATGAGCAGTTCTTC. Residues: CASSIGGSSYNEQFF.